The entry below describes one T cell receptor beta chain. This entry belongs to a study of cytomegalovirus exposure and HLA in healthy donors. Profiled with immunoSEQ multiplex PCR; TCRdb holds only in-frame clones, not every one. The data hold approximately 60,000 clones, with around 93% observed a single time. Trimming shortened V by 5 bases and J by 6 bases, and 10 bases separated the two germline ends. This CDR3 contains 12 residues. Sequenced material: PBMCs. The receptor was isolated from a woman between 18 and 29 years old in good health and CMV-seropositive. V gene TRBV7-1 combines with J gene TRBJ1-1; D not resolved. TRBV7-1 is an open reading frame whose function is uncertain. CDR3 loop: CASSTSGAEAFF. CDR3 DNA: TGTGCCAGCAGCACATCGGGAGCTGAAGCTTTCTTT.